This TCR beta chain was sequenced for a study of tumor-infiltrating lymphocytes in localized non-small cell lung cancer. Here immunoSEQ multiplex PCR was the method, and the copy in TCRdb shows in-frame clones only, minus some. The profile shows 4,000 to 6,000 clones, 66% of them singletons. The germline CDR1 and CDR2 sequences are SEHNR and FQNEAQ (reference sequence). Trimming pared 4 bases from V and 5 bases from J, leaving 10 bases between. There are 13 residues in the CDR3. With regard to this clone: As yet, its antigen is unknown.

Study-level findings and limits: Technical variation could not be separated from intratumor heterogeneity here.

Material for sequencing was lung tumor tissue. The TCR comes from a human donor with non-small cell lung cancer. J is TRBJ2-3 and V is TRBV7-9, with D uncertain. The CDR3 DNA reads TGTGCCAGCAGCTCCGCGATTGAAGATACGCAGTATTTT. Its translation is CASSSAIEDTQYF.